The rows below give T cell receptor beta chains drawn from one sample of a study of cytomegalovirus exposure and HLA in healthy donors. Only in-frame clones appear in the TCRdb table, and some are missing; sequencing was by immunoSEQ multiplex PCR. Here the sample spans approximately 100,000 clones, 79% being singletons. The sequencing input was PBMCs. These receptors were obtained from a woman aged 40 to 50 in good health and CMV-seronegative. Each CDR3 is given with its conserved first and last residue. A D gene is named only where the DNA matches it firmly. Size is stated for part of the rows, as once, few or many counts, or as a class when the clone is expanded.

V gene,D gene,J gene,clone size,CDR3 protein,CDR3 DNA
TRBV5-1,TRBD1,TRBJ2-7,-,CASISGQGDDEQYF,TGCGCCAGCATCTCGGGACAGGGTGATGACGAGCAGTACTTC
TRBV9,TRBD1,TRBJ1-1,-,CASSVEGAENTEAFF,TGTGCCAGCAGCGTAGAGGGGGCGGAGAACACTGAAGCTTTCTTT
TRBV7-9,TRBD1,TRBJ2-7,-,CSSSATTGVGEQYF,TGTTCCAGCAGCGCCACGACAGGGGTTGGGGAGCAGTACTTC
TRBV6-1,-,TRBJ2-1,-,CASKVVETVNEQFF,TGTGCCAGCAAGGTGGTGGAGACCGTCAATGAGCAGTTCTTC
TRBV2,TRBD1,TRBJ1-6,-,CASTDDRDRGLSPLHF,TGTGCCAGCACCGACGACAGGGACAGGGGGCTGTCTCCCCTCCACTTT
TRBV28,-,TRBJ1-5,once,CASSLVTTGNQPQHF,TGTGCCAGCAGTTTGGTCACGACAGGTAATCAGCCCCAGCATTTT
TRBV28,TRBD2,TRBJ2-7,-,CASSFIAGGSKGEQYF,TGTGCCAGCAGTTTCATAGCGGGCGGAAGTAAGGGCGAGCAGTACTTC
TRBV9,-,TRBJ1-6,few,CASSVGSGASYNSPLHF,TGTGCCAGCAGCGTAGGGTCAGGGGCCTCCTATAATTCACCCCTCCACTTT
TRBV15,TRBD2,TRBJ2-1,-,CATSRDLAGGSGEQFF,TGTGCCACCAGCAGAGATCTAGCGGGGGGCAGTGGTGAGCAGTTCTTC
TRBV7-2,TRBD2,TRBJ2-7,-,CASSLAGGRSEQYF,TGTGCCAGCAGCTTAGCTGGCGGGAGATCCGAGCAGTACTTC
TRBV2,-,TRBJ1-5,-,CASTPSGGNQPQHF,TGTGCCAGCACCCCATCAGGGGGCAATCAGCCCCAGCATTTT
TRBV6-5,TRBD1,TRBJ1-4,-,CASSYSGDRGGELFF,TGTGCCAGCAGTTACTCCGGGGACAGGGGGGGGGAACTGTTTTTT
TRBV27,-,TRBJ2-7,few,CASSLGTSYEQYF,TGTGCCAGCAGTTTAGGCACCTCCTACGAGCAGTACTTC
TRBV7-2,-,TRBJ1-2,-,CASSLRGSYGYTF,TGTGCCAGCAGCTTAAGAGGATCTTATGGCTACACCTTC
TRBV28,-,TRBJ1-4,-,CASSFEPAGEKLFF,TGTGCCAGCAGTTTTGAACCGGCGGGTGAAAAACTGTTTTTT
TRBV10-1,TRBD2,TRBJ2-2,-,CASRRGGSGELFF,TGCGCCAGCAGGAGGGGAGGGTCCGGGGAGCTGTTTTTT
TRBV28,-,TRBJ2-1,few,CASSSRDSAGQFF,TGTGCCAGCAGTTCCCGCGACTCCGCGGGGCAGTTCTTC
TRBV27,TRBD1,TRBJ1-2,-,CASKIDRAYYGYTF,TGTGCCAGCAAAATCGACAGGGCTTACTATGGCTACACCTTC
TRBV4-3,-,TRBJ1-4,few,CASSQDRVRGYEEKLFF,TGCGCCAGCAGCCAAGATCGCGTCAGGGGATATGAGGAAAAACTGTTTTTT
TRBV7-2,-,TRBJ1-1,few,CASSSRLGTEAFF,TGTGCCAGCAGCTCTAGGTTGGGCACTGAAGCTTTCTTT
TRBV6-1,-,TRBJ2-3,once,CASSARIAQLTGTQYF,TGTGCCAGCAGTGCCCGAATAGCTCAGCTCACAGGTACGCAGTATTTT
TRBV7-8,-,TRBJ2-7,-,CASSLDRSGDEQYF,TGTGCCAGCAGCTTAGACAGGTCTGGCGACGAGCAGTACTTC
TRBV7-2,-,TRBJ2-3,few,CASSLESRTDTQYF,TGTGCCAGCAGCTTAGAGTCCCGGACAGATACGCAGTATTTT
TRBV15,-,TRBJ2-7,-,CATRGQRIVGYEQYF,TGTGCCACCCGAGGACAGCGAATAGTTGGTTACGAGCAGTACTTC
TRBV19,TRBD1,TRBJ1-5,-,CASSIRTGVSNQPQHF,TGTGCCAGTAGTATACGGACAGGTGTTAGCAATCAGCCCCAGCATTTT
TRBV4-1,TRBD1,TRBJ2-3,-,CASSLRDRVTDTQYF,TGCGCCAGCAGCCTCCGGGACAGGGTTACAGATACGCAGTATTTT
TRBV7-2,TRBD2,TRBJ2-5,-,CASSSSGGRGETQYF,TGTGCCAGCAGCTCTAGCGGGGGAAGAGGGGAGACCCAGTACTTC
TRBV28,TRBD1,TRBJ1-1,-,CASIPPGQGANTEAFF,TGTGCCAGCATCCCTCCGGGACAGGGGGCTAACACTGAAGCTTTCTTT
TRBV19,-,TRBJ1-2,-,CASSIGRGDGYTF,TGTGCCAGTAGTATAGGTCGGGGTGATGGCTACACCTTC
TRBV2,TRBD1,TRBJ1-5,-,CASSFRTGVQPQHF,TGTGCCAGCAGTTTCCGGACAGGGGTACAGCCCCAGCATTTT
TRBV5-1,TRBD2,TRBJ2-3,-,CASSLGALAGTDTQYF,TGCGCCAGCAGCTTGGGAGCACTAGCGGGCACAGATACGCAGTATTTT
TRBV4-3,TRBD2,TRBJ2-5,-,CASSPGGARQETQYF,TGCGCCAGCAGCCCCGGGGGGGCCCGACAAGAGACCCAGTACTTC
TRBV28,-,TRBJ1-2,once,CASSFVDRDGYTF,TGTGCCAGCAGTTTCGTGGACAGAGATGGCTACACCTTC
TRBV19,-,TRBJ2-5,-,CASSILLQETQYF,TGTGCCAGTAGTATTTTGCTACAAGAGACCCAGTACTTC
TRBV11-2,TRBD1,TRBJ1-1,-,CASSLRSAGQAGRNTEAFF,TGTGCCAGCAGCTTAAGATCCGCGGGACAGGCTGGAAGAAACACTGAAGCTTTCTTT
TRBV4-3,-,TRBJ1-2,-,CASSQDGVWSGYTF,TGCGCCAGCAGCCAAGACGGGGTTTGGAGTGGCTACACCTTC
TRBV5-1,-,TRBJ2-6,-,CASSLLTGGGGSGANVLTF,TGCGCCAGCAGCCTACTTACAGGGGGCGGGGGGTCTGGGGCCAACGTCCTGACTTTC
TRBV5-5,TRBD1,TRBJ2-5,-,CASTSLQGAGKTQYF,TGTGCCAGCACTTCCTTACAGGGGGCGGGAAAGACCCAGTACTTC
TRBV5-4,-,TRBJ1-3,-,CASSLEGRGNTIYF,TGTGCCAGCAGCTTGGAGGGGCGCGGAAACACCATATATTTT
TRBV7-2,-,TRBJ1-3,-,CASSERGGFSGNTIYF,TGTGCCAGCAGCGAGAGGGGGGGTTTCTCTGGAAACACCATATATTTT
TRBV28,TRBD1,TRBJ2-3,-,CALGTGGNTDTQYF,TGTGCCTTGGGGACAGGGGGCAACACAGATACGCAGTATTTT
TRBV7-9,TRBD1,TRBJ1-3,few,CASSLAGQNTIYF,TGTGCCAGCAGCTTAGCGGGACAGAACACCATATATTTT
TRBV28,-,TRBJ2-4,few,CASSFSKRDIQYF,TGTGCCAGCAGTTTTTCTAAACGGGACATTCAGTACTTC
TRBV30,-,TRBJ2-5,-,CAWSVIGNEWGNQETQYF,TGTGCCTGGAGTGTTATCGGGAATGAGTGGGGTAACCAAGAGACCCAGTACTTC
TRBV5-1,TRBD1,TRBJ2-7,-,CASSSTGGPYEQYF,TGCGCCAGCAGTTCAACAGGGGGTCCCTACGAGCAGTACTTC
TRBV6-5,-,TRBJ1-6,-,CASQLGQVNSPLHF,TGTGCCAGCCAACTGGGACAAGTCAATTCACCCCTCCACTTT
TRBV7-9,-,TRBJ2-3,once,CASSLQPGTQYF,TGTGCCAGCAGCTTACAACCCGGTACGCAGTATTTT
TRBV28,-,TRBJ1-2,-,CASSLSSGTLKRPYGYTF,TGTGCCAGCAGTTTATCCTCAGGGACACTCAAAAGACCTTATGGCTACACCTTC
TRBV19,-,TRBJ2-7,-,CASSGHTTYEQYF,TGTGCCAGTAGTGGCCACACGACCTACGAGCAGTACTTC
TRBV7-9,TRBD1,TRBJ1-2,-,CSSSLRQPWTGLYGYTF,TGTTCCAGCAGCTTACGCCAACCATGGACAGGTTTGTATGGCTACACCTTC
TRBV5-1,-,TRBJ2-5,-,CASSLAGVETQYF,TGCGCCAGCAGCTTGGCGGGTGTCGAGACCCAGTACTTC
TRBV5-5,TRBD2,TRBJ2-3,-,CASLGLAGEVADTQYF,TGTGCCAGCCTGGGACTAGCGGGAGAGGTGGCAGATACGCAGTATTTT
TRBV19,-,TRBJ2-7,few,CASSMADSAYEQYF,TGTGCCAGTAGTATGGCGGACTCTGCCTACGAGCAGTACTTC
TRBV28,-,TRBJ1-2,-,CASSPGGPNYGYTF,TGTGCCAGCAGTCCCGGGGGGCCTAACTATGGCTACACCTTC
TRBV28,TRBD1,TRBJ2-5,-,CASSLNRDSGETQYF,TGTGCCAGCAGTTTAAATCGGGACAGTGGGGAGACCCAGTACTTC